A single sample is the source of the 18 T cell receptor beta chains below, sequenced in a study of T cells in localized non-small cell lung cancer. Here immunoSEQ multiplex PCR was the method, and the copy in TCRdb shows in-frame clones only, minus some. The sample lists some 31,000 clones; around 82% were seen once. Sample: peripheral blood, taken before any cancer treatment. These receptors were taken from a male donor aged 60 or over with stage II squamous cell lung carcinoma.

J is TRBJ2-5 and V is TRBV5-4; 9 bases agree with TRBD1. This CDR3 has 14 residues. CDR1 is SGHNT, CDR2 YYREEE, per germline (reference sequence). V shed 4 bases and J 3 bases; nucleotides not matched to a gene: 4. This CDR3 is CASSTRTGEETQYF. Written as DNA, the CDR3 is TGTGCCAGCAGCACCCGGACAGGGGAAGAGACCCAGTACTTC. Filled out from reference TRBV5-4 and TRBJ2-5, the complete variable domain reads ETGVTQSPTHLIKTRGQQVTLRCSSQSGHNTVSWYQQALGQGPQFIFQYYREEENGRGNFPPRFSGLQFPNYSSELNVNALELDDSALYLCASSTRTGEETQYFGPGTRLLVL.

The J gene is TRBJ2-7, the V gene TRBV6-5, with a tentative D call TRBD2 (6 bases). The germline V and J ends were trimmed by 6 bases and 3 bases, with 15 bases remaining between them. CDR3 size: 14 residues. Germline CDR1 is MNHEY and CDR2 is SVGAGI. Here the CDR3 reads CASRDGGRYYEQYF. The CDR3 nucleotides read TGTGCCAGCAGGGACGGGGGACGCTACTACGAGCAGTACTTC.

The V and J genes are TRBV2 and TRBJ1-1; D is perhaps TRBD1 (6 bases). The V and J ends lost 1 base and 4 bases respectively, with 13 bases between them. Germline V lookup: CDR1 SNHLY, CDR2 FYNNEI. CDR3 size: 15 residues. CDR3 coding DNA: TGTGCCAGCAGTGAAGGAGGGGGGTTTAGCACTGAAGCTTTCTTT. Translating it yields CASSEGGGFSTEAFF.

The rearrangement links TRBV19 to TRBJ1-5; unclear D gene. This CDR3 comprises 13 residues. V dropped 9 bases and J dropped 0 bases, with 9 bases sitting between them. CDR1 is LNHDA and CDR2 is SQIVND in the germline V gene (reference sequence). Written as DNA, the CDR3 is TGTGCCAGCAACTCCAATAGCAATCAGCCCCAGCATTTT. Its translation is CASNSNSNQPQHF. The whole variable domain, remainder taken from reference TRBV19 and TRBJ1-5, is DGGITQSPKYLFRKEGQNVTLSCEQNLNHDAMYWYRQDPGQGLRLIYYSQIVNDFQKGDIAEGYSVSREKKESFPLTVTSAQKNPTAFYLCASNSNSNQPQHFGDGTRLSIL.

The chain has TRBV11-2 and TRBJ1-4; weak D call: TRBD1 (5 bases). V lost 2 bases, J lost 7 bases, and 17 bases lay in between. The length of the CDR3 is 16 residues. Looked up from germline, CDR1 is SGHAT and CDR2 is FQNNGV. CDR3 nucleotide sequence: TGTGCCAGCAGCTTACGGGGGGGGACCTCTTCTGAAAAACTGTTTTTT. Its translation: CASSLRGGTSSEKLFF.

This clone appeared a few times. This chain connects TRBV18 to TRBJ2-1; TRBD1 is a possible D gene (6 bases). Germline V CDR1 and CDR2: KGHSH, LQKENI. V was trimmed by 0 bases and J by 7 bases, leaving 10 bases between them. The CDR3 extends over 14 amino acids. This CDR3 reads CASSPPYDRNEQFF. CDR3 bases: TGTGCCAGCTCACCACCATATGACAGGAATGAGCAGTTCTTC.

V usage is TRBV11-3 and J usage is TRBJ2-2; TRBD1 aligns across 9 bases. Per germline, CDR1 SGHNT and CDR2 YENEEA. This CDR3 has 16 residues. V gave up 6 bases and J gave up 4 bases; unmatched junction bases: 9. The CDR3 protein is CASSSKQGAGTGELFF. In DNA, the CDR3 is TGTGCCAGCAGTTCCAAACAGGGGGCGGGCACCGGGGAGCTGTTTTTT.

V is TRBV19 and J is TRBJ1-2, with unresolved D. There are 13 residues in the CDR3. V lost 7 bases, J lost 8 bases, and 17 bases lay in between. In germline, CDR1 is LNHDA, CDR2 SQIVND (reference sequence). The CDR3 reads CASNYSPGEGYTF. The CDR3 DNA follows: TGTGCCAGTAATTATAGCCCCGGGGAGGGCTACACCTTC.

V is TRBV29-1 and J is TRBJ1-1, with a tentative D call TRBD1 (6 bases). The CDR3 consists of 14 residues. Between the trimmed V and J ends, which lost 4 bases and 0 bases, there was a span of 12 bases. Germline-derived CDR1 and CDR2 are SQVTM and ANQGSEA. CDR3 in DNA: TGCAGCGTTGCTCCGGGACAAATGAACACTGAAGCTTTCTTT. It translates to CSVAPGQMNTEAFF.

This clone was seen once. This chain joins TRBV2 and TRBJ2-3; TRBD1 agrees at 7 bases. The CDR3 has 14 amino acids. V shed 6 bases and J 3 bases; nucleotides not matched to a gene: 6. Germline loops: CDR1 SNHLY, CDR2 FYNNEI. The CDR3 DNA sequence: TGTGCCAGCAGGACAGGGACCCAGACAGATACGCAGTATTTT. It encodes CASRTGTQTDTQYF.

This clone was found once. The chain uses TRBV7-2 and TRBJ2-7, with 7 nucleotides matching TRBD1. With V trimmed by 5 bases and J by 2 bases, 6 bases remained unmatched. CDR1 SGHTA and CDR2 FQGNSA come from the germline V gene. This CDR3 is built from 14 residues. The CDR3 is CASSRRTGPYEQYF. CDR3 nucleotides: TGTGCCAGCAGCAGGCGGACAGGACCCTACGAGCAGTACTTC.

This chain joins TRBV9 and TRBJ1-2; D not certain. The CDR3 is 15 amino acids. CDR1 is SGDLS and CDR2 is YYNGEE in the germline V gene. Trimming pared 0 bases from V and 7 bases from J, leaving 16 bases between. The CDR3 DNA is TGTGCCAGCAGCGTAGAGGCAGGCTACATCTCTGGCTACACCTTC. Its translation is CASSVEAGYISGYTF.

The chain is built from TRBV5-1 and TRBJ2-2; 7 bases are shared with TRBD1. This CDR3 is 14 amino acids long. The germline V gene encodes CDR1 SGHRS and CDR2 YFSETQ. V was clipped by 6 bases and J by 6 bases; unmatched bases: 8. The CDR3 spells CASTNRGDPGELFF. CDR3 bases: TGCGCCAGCACGAACAGGGGCGATCCCGGGGAGCTGTTTTTT.

This chain joins TRBV4-1 and TRBJ2-7, with TRBD1 identical over 9 bases. The CDR3 sequence is 12 residues long. CDR1 is MGHRA and CDR2 is YSYEKL in the germline V gene. Losses at the gene ends were 6 bases for V and 7 bases for J; bases not matched to a gene: 4. The CDR3 coding sequence is TGCGCCAGCAGTGACAGGGGGATTGAGCAGTACTTC. This translates into CASSDRGIEQYF.

This sequence joins TRBV29-1 and TRBJ2-3, with unresolved D. CDR1 is SQVTM and CDR2 is ANQGSEA in the germline V gene. CDR3 length equals 12 residues. V lost 6 bases to trimming and J lost 0 bases, with 7 bases between them. In DNA, the CDR3 is TGCAGCGTGAGGAGTAGCACAGATACGCAGTATTTT. Encoded protein: CSVRSSTDTQYF.

The chain links TRBV6-6 to TRBJ1-2, with D possibly matching TRBD1 (6 bases). Between the trimmed V and J ends, which lost 2 bases and 6 bases, there was a span of 16 bases. CDR3 length equals 15 residues. CDR1 MNHNY and CDR2 SVGAGI come from the germline V gene (reference sequence). DNA for the CDR3: TGTGCCAGCAGTTACCTTCCGGGGGCAGGCGATGGCTACACCTTC. It codes for CASSYLPGAGDGYTF.

The genes are TRBV2 and TRBJ1-5, with a possible D match to TRBD1 (6 bases). CDR1 is SNHLY and CDR2 is FYNNEI in the germline V gene. This CDR3 spans 15 amino acids. V was trimmed by 4 bases and J by 3 bases, leaving 13 bases between them. CDR3 in amino acids: CASSVRGGNNQPQHF. In nucleotides, the CDR3 is TGTGCCAGCAGTGTACGAGGGGGGAACAATCAGCCCCAGCATTTT.

The chain recombines TRBV9 with TRBJ2-1; D remains unclear. Germline loops: CDR1 SGDLS, CDR2 YYNGEE. V lost 4 bases and J 0 bases, leaving 17 bases between the germline ends. The CDR3 runs to 17 residues. CDR3: CASSFGSGSSSYNEQFF. CDR3 DNA sequence: TGTGCCAGCAGCTTCGGTTCCGGGTCGAGCTCCTACAATGAGCAGTTCTTC.